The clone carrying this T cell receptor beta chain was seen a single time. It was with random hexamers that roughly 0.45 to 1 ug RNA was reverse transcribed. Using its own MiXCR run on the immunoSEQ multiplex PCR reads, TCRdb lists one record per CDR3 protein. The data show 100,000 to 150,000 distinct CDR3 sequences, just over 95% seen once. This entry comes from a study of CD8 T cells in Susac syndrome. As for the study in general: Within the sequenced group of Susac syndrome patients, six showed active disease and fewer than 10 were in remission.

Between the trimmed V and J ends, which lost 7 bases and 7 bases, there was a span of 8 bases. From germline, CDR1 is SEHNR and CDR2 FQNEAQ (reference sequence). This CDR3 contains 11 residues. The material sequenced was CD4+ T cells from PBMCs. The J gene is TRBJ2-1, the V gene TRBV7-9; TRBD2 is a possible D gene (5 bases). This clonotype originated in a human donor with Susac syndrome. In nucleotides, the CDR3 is TGTGCCAGCACCACTAGGAATGAGCAGTTCTTC. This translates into CASTTRNEQFF.